These 31 T cell receptor beta chains came from one sample sequenced in a study of identical twins. Via MiXCR, TCRdb re-called the 5' RACE reads, giving one row per CDR3 protein. Here the sample spans 500,000 to 700,000 distinct CDR3 sequences, less than 9% being singletons. Another study also made use of these data, one on yellow fever vaccine responses in identical twins.

Material: PBMCs. The receptor source for this set is a woman younger than 30 in good health.

The chain uses TRBV14 and TRBJ2-7, with 7 bases identical to TRBD2. The V gene's germline CDR1 is SGHDN and CDR2 FVKESK. Trimming removed 4 bases from V and 2 bases from J; junction bases left unmatched: 8. The CDR3 runs to 15 residues. CDR3 loop: CASSLFAGAAYEQYF. The CDR3 coding sequence is TGTGCCAGCAGCCTCTTTGCGGGAGCGGCCTACGAGCAGTACTTC.

In the case of this clonotype: A much larger clonotype is one base distant, so this may be a read error. The chain uses TRBV12-3 or TRBV12-4 and TRBJ2-2; tentative D call: TRBD2 (5 bases). The length of the CDR3 is 13 residues. CDR3 loop: CASSQATTGKLFF. As DNA, the CDR3 is TGTGCCAGCAGCCAGGCCACAACCGGGAAGCTGTTTTTT.

This clonotype came up many times. The chain is built from TRBV4-1 and TRBJ2-2, with 9 bases that match TRBD1. The V and J ends lost 5 bases and 2 bases, in that order; junction bases with no gene match: 9. The CDR3 is made up of 17 amino acids. The germline gives CDR1 MGHRA, CDR2 YSYEKL. CDR3 protein: CASSRPSGQGNTGELFF. Here the CDR3 DNA reads TGCGCCAGCAGCAGACCGTCGGGACAGGGAAACACCGGGGAGCTGTTTTTT.

This clonotype was found a few times. V is TRBV10-1 and J is TRBJ1-1; 8 nucleotides agree with TRBD1. Germline loops: CDR1 WNHNN, CDR2 SYGVQD (reference sequence). The length of the CDR3 is 17 residues. V lost 3 bases to trimming and J lost 1 base; unmatched junction nucleotides: 10. The CDR3: CASSDRTGKNGNTEAFF. As DNA, the CDR3 is TGCGCCAGCAGTGACCGGACAGGGAAGAATGGGAACACTGAAGCTTTCTTT.

The genes are TRBV20-1 and TRBJ2-5, with TRBD2 as a possible D gene (7 bases). Germline-derived CDR1 and CDR2 are DFQATT and SNEGSKA (reference sequence). The CDR3 loop spans 15 amino acids. V lost 6 bases, J lost 4 bases, and 21 bases lay in between. The CDR3 sequence: CSAGGPLLPPETQYF. DNA for the CDR3: TGCAGTGCGGGGGGGCCACTCCTCCCCCCAGAGACCCAGTACTTC.

This clonotype was detected ten times or more. The J gene is TRBJ1-3, the V gene TRBV7-9; D may be TRBD1 (5 bases). This CDR3 is built from 13 residues. V was pared by 1 base and J by 7 bases, with 8 bases between. Germline loops: CDR1 SEHNR, CDR2 FQNEAQ (reference sequence). CDR3 bases: TGTGCCAGCAGCTTAGGAGAGGGGAACACCATATATTTT. Protein sequence: CASSLGEGNTIYF.

A few counts support this clonotype. The chain has TRBV9 and TRBJ2-1, with D tentatively TRBD1 (5 bases). The V gene's germline CDR1 is SGDLS and CDR2 YYNGEE. The CDR3 extends over 14 amino acids. Trimming took off 7 bases at V and 6 bases at J, with 17 bases between the two ends. CDR3 residues: CASDLDNSGNEQFF. CDR3 bases: TGTGCCAGCGATTTGGACAACTCGGGCAATGAGCAGTTCTTC. The full variable domain, rest sourced from reference TRBV9 and TRBJ2-1, is DSGVTQTPKHLITATGQRVTLRCSPRSGDLSVYWYQQSLDQGLQFLIQYYNGEERAKGNILERFSAQQFPDLHSELNLSSLELGDSALYFCASDLDNSGNEQFFGPGTRLTVL.

This clonotype has ten or more counts. The V call is TRBV29-1, the J call TRBJ2-7, with D tentatively TRBD2 (5 bases). The germline gives CDR1 SQVTM, CDR2 ANQGSEA. Trimming left V 4 bases short and J 4 bases short, with 8 bases between. CDR3 length: 11 amino acids. The CDR3 loop is CSVGREYEQYF. CDR3 bases: TGCAGCGTTGGACGGGAATACGAGCAGTACTTC.

This rearrangement joins TRBV20-1 to TRBJ2-5; 8 bases agree with TRBD2. Germline CDR1 and CDR2: DFQATT and SNEGSKA (reference sequence). The V segment lost 3 bases and the J segment 2 bases; nucleotides outside the gene matches: 5. This CDR3 comprises 14 residues. The CDR3 sequence: CSASSGVGQETQYF. In nucleotides, the CDR3 is TGCAGTGCTAGTAGCGGGGTGGGTCAAGAGACCCAGTACTTC.

This clonotype was seen only a few times. The chain recombines TRBV2 with TRBJ2-7, with a weak D call TRBD1 (6 bases). Germline CDR1 and CDR2: SNHLY and FYNNEI. V lost 3 bases and J lost 4, with 13 bases in between. The CDR3 consists of 14 residues. This CDR3 is CASSDGTKTYEQYF. Written as DNA, the CDR3 is TGTGCCAGCAGTGATGGGACAAAGACTTACGAGCAGTACTTC. Full variable domain (remainder filled in from reference TRBV2 and TRBJ2-7): EPEVTQTPSHQVTQMGQEVILRCVPISNHLYFYWYRQILGQKVEFLVSFYNNEISEKSEIFDDQFSVERPDGSNFTLKIRSTKLEDSAMYFCASSDGTKTYEQYFGPGTRLTVT.

The chain employs TRBV7-9 and TRBJ2-2, with D possibly being TRBD1 (5 bases). The V end lost 7 bases, the J end lost 1 base, and 13 bases lay between the germline ends. CDR1 and CDR2 from the germline V gene are SEHNR and FQNEAQ (reference sequence). The CDR3 loop spans 15 amino acids. This CDR3 is CASNKQDGNTGELFF. CDR3 nucleotide sequence: TGTGCCAGCAACAAACAGGACGGGAACACCGGGGAGCTGTTTTTT.

This clonotype was picked up many times. J is TRBJ2-3 and V is TRBV24-1; the match to TRBD1 covers 7 bases. The CDR3 has 16 amino acids. Germline V gene lookup returns CDR1 KGHDR and CDR2 SFDVKD. V was pared by 0 bases and J by 0 bases, with 2 bases of the junction left unmatched. CDR3 protein: CATSDLEGASTDTQYF. The CDR3 DNA reads as TGTGCCACCAGTGATTTGGAGGGGGCTAGCACAGATACGCAGTATTTT.

This clonotype came up many times. This chain links TRBV12-3 or TRBV12-4 with TRBJ2-1, with TRBD2 matching 9 bases. With 5 bases clipped from V and 4 bases from J, the junction kept 9 bases outside the gene matches. The CDR3 sequence is 16 residues long. The CDR3 nucleotides are TGTGCCAGCAGTCCGCCGACTAGCGGAGGTTACAATGAGCAGTTCTTC. Protein sequence: CASSPPTSGGYNEQFF.

This clonotype was counted at least ten times. The chain uses TRBV6-5 and TRBJ1-2, with D maybe TRBD1 (6 bases). V lost 2 bases and J 8 bases, leaving 18 bases between the germline ends. There are 15 residues in the CDR3. Germline V lookup: CDR1 MNHEY, CDR2 SVGAGI. CDR3 coding DNA: TGTGCCAGCAGTTACGAGGCGCGGACAGTAATCGGCTACACCTTC. The encoded protein is CASSYEARTVIGYTF.

The chain recombines TRBV6-1 with TRBJ2-7, with D tentatively TRBD1 (6 bases). Between the trimmed V and J ends, which lost 6 bases and 4 bases, there was a span of 19 bases. The V gene's germline CDR1 is MNHNS and CDR2 SASEGT. The CDR3 sequence is 15 residues long. The CDR3 region is CASSSPGTTLYEQYF. CDR3 nucleotides: TGTGCCAGCAGCAGCCCCGGGACAACCTTGTACGAGCAGTACTTC.

The rearrangement uses TRBV14 and TRBJ2-3; possible D gene TRBD2, 5 bases. The V gene's germline CDR1 is SGHDN and CDR2 FVKESK. The V end was cut by 1 base, the J end by 8 bases, with 10 bases between. The CDR3 is 13 amino acids. The DNA of the CDR3 is TGTGCCAGCAGCCAAGGCCCTCGGGGTACGCAGTATTTT. Encoded protein: CASSQGPRGTQYF.

Many counts were recorded for this clonotype. V is TRBV3-1 and J is TRBJ1-2, with D tentatively TRBD1 (6 bases). CDR3 size: 12 residues. Germline CDR1 and CDR2: LGHDT and YNNKEL (reference sequence). V was shortened by 7 bases and J by 8 bases, with 14 bases between the two germline ends. The CDR3 DNA is TGTGCCAGCAACACAGGGTTGGGAGGCTACACCTTC. Its protein product is CASNTGLGGYTF.

This clonotype showed up just a few times. The rearrangement links TRBV3-1 to TRBJ2-1; D perhaps matches TRBD1 (5 bases). CDR1 and CDR2 (germline): LGHDT, YNNKEL (reference sequence). The CDR3 consists of 15 residues. Trimming removed 4 bases at V and 12 bases at J, with 22 bases between. For the CDR3, the DNA is TGTGCCAGCAGCCCAGCTACGGTCAGGCTAGGGGTGCAGTTCTTC. The encoded protein is CASSPATVRLGVQFF.

CDR3: CSVEVGGNEQFF. CDR3 nucleotide sequence: TGCAGCGTTGAAGTAGGGGGAAATGAGCAGTTCTTC. The gene calls are TRBV29-1 and TRBJ2-1; D possibly corresponds to TRBD1 (6 bases). Germline assignment: CDR1 SQVTM and CDR2 ANQGSEA. V was pared by 1 base and J by 7 bases, with 8 bases between. The CDR3 totals 12 residues.

This clonotype was seen ten or more times. The V gene is TRBV11-2, the J gene TRBJ1-1; a weak D match, TRBD1 (5 bases). The germline V gene encodes CDR1 SGHAT and CDR2 FQNNGV. This CDR3 has 14 residues. Between the trimmed V and J ends, which lost 5 bases and 4 bases, there was a span of 14 bases. CDR3 nucleotide sequence: TGTGCCAGCAGCGCCGTATTAAGGGGCACTGAAGCTTTCTTT. It yields the protein CASSAVLRGTEAFF.

This clonotype has more than one count but fewer than ten. The CDR3 nucleotides read TGCGCCAGCAGCCAAGAAACAGGACTAGCGGGAGAGGGCGAGCAGTACTTC. Protein: CASSQETGLAGEGEQYF. The rearrangement uses TRBV4-1 and TRBJ2-7, with TRBD2 matching over 13 bases. The CDR3 sequence is 17 residues long. Trimming at V came to 0 bases and at J to 6 bases, leaving 8 bases not matched to a gene. The V gene's germline CDR1 is MGHRA and CDR2 YSYEKL.

This clonotype showed up just a few times. The chain has TRBV6-1 and TRBJ2-2; perhaps TRBD2 as D (5 bases). This CDR3 spans 15 amino acids. With 0 bases removed from V and 4 bases from J, the gap between germline ends came to 9 bases. Germline V gene sequence: CDR1 MNHNS, CDR2 SASEGT. The CDR3 DNA is TGTGCCAGCAGTGAAGCGGCGGGTTCCACCGGGGAGCTGTTTTTT. This sequence encodes CASSEAAGSTGELFF.

This clonotype was seen a few times. J is TRBJ1-6 and V is TRBV15, with D unresolved. V was trimmed by 0 bases and J by 9 bases, leaving 27 bases between them. The CDR3 runs 20 residues. CDR1 is LNHNV and CDR2 is YYDKDF in the germline V gene (reference sequence). The CDR3 is CATSRDYVGGIRPKGSPLHF. The CDR3 region has the DNA TGTGCCACCAGCAGAGATTATGTGGGAGGGATTCGTCCTAAGGGTTCACCCCTCCACTTT. The full variable domain, its missing parts supplied by reference TRBV15 and TRBJ1-6, is DAMVIQNPRYQVTQFGKPVTLSCSQTLNHNVMYWYQQKSSQAPKLLFHYYDKDFNNEADTPDNFQSRRPNTSFCFLDIRSPGLGDTAMYLCATSRDYVGGIRPKGSPLHFGNGTRLTVT.

This clonotype has only a few counts. V and J are TRBV6-5 and TRBJ2-3; 9 positions agree with TRBD1. Unmatched junction bases numbered 4, after V lost 3 bases and J lost 3 bases. CDR3 length equals 15 residues. From germline, CDR1 is MNHEY and CDR2 SVGAGI. The CDR3 DNA reads as TGTGCCAGCAGTTATATGGGGACAGGGACAGATACGCAGTATTTT. It codes for CASSYMGTGTDTQYF.

This clonotype has just a few counts. The chain has TRBV9 and TRBJ1-1; the D gene is possibly TRBD1 (5 bases). Germline CDR1 and CDR2: SGDLS and YYNGEE. This CDR3 region has 17 residues. The V end was cut by 4 bases, the J end by 6 bases, with 25 bases between. For the CDR3, the DNA is TGTGCCAGCAGCTTCCGGGGGACGGTACTCGGAAAGCCTGAAGCTTTCTTT. Translating it yields CASSFRGTVLGKPEAFF.

The rearrangement uses TRBV12-3 or TRBV12-4 and TRBJ2-1; D not certain. CDR3 size: 12 residues. Trimming left V 5 bases short and J 14 bases short, with 16 bases between. The CDR3 loop reads CASSRLSTVEFF. The CDR3, as DNA: TGTGCCAGCAGTCGCCTGTCTACCGTGGAGTTCTTC.

Ten or more counts support this clonotype. One junction end does not reproduce the germline sequence, and a read error may be involved. Here the CDR3 reads CATSYKENTEVFF. The CDR3 nucleotides read TGTGCCACCAGTTACAAGGAGAACACTGAAGTTTTCTTT. V and J are TRBV24-1 and TRBJ1-1; no clear D. There are 13 residues in the CDR3. The germline V gene encodes CDR1 KGHDR and CDR2 SFDVKD.

This clonotype was counted at least ten times. The chain uses TRBV29-1 and TRBJ2-7, with 7 bases identical to TRBD1. CDR3 length equals 13 residues. J was trimmed by 0 bases and V by 7 bases; bases with no gene match: 6. From germline, CDR1 is SQVTM and CDR2 ANQGSEA. CDR3 in DNA: TGCAGCGCCAACAGGGGCACCTCCTACGAGCAGTACTTC. Amino acid sequence: CSANRGTSYEQYF.

The V and J genes are TRBV7-9 and TRBJ2-5; a possible D gene is TRBD2 (5 bases). The CDR3 runs 15 residues. The germline V gene encodes CDR1 SEHNR and CDR2 FQNEAQ (reference sequence). The ends were cut back, 1 base at V and 2 bases at J, with 11 bases in the middle. The CDR3 sequence: CASSLGGSAQETQYF. CDR3 sequence (DNA): TGTGCCAGCAGCTTAGGCGGGTCGGCTCAAGAGACCCAGTACTTC. Using reference TRBV7-9 and TRBJ2-5 for the parts outside the CDR3, the full variable domain is DTGVSQNPRHKITKRGQNVTFRCDPISEHNRLYWYRQTLGQGPEFLTYFQNEAQLEKSRLLSDRFSAERPKGSFSTLEIQRTEQGDSAMYLCASSLGGSAQETQYFGPGTRLLVL.

This clonotype was observed a handful of times. The chain has TRBV7-2 and TRBJ2-5; D is unresolved. V lost 1 base and J 5 bases, leaving 14 bases between the germline ends. There are 15 residues in the CDR3. Germline V gives CDR1 SGHTA, CDR2 FQGNSA. Written as DNA, the CDR3 is TGTGCCAGCAGCTTAGTCCCCTCGGGCTGGGAGACCCAGTACTTC. Its protein product is CASSLVPSGWETQYF.

In its sample, this clonotype was seen a few times. The gene calls are TRBV20-1 and TRBJ1-2; the D is unclear. Looked up from germline, CDR1 is DFQATT and CDR2 is SNEGSKA (reference sequence). Trimming pared 0 bases from V and 4 bases from J, leaving 6 bases between. The CDR3 sequence is 12 residues long. CDR3 DNA sequence: TGCAGTGCTAGAGATGGGGTCTATGGCTACACCTTC. This sequence encodes CSARDGVYGYTF.